This is a list of T cell receptor beta chains from one sample in a study of OX40 agonist ivuxolimab in advanced cancers. Data came from immunoSEQ multiplex PCR; TCRdb stores just in-frame clones and leaves some out. Of nearly 55,000 clones listed, roughly 86% were seen once; the top ten hold 1.2%. This sample comprised CD4+ or CD8+ T cells sorted from blood, obtained in a trial of the OX40 agonist ivuxolimab. These receptors were taken from an adult with an advanced solid tumor such as melanoma, head and neck, liver or kidney cancer. Both conserved end residues are part of each CDR3.

>TRBJ2-2|TRBV10-3
CAISFLTGTSPGELFF
>TRBJ2-7|TRBV6-6
CASNIQGSSYEQYF
>TRBJ2-1|TRBV5-1
CASSLAGTVGEQFF
>TRBJ1-2|TRBV19
CASSPGTGGFDYGYTF
>TRBJ2-2|TRBV7-2
CASSLWYTGELFF
>TRBJ2-1|TRBV4-1
CASSQETTREIRVF
>TRBJ2-7|TRBV27
CASSLALYEQYF
>TRBJ2-1|TRBV5-1
CASSPSEGTGEVDEQFF
>TRBJ1-1|TRBV5-5
CASSRQGDTEAFF
>TRBJ2-7|TRBV7-8
CASSFDRSYEQYF
>TRBJ1-5|TRBV6-5
CASGEDYQPQHF
>TRBJ1-3|TRBV4-1
CASSQIPPTGRNTIYF
>TRBJ2-7|TRBV7-3
CASSLQQGVSPSF
>TRBJ2-7|TRBV19
CASSSPTSGTYEQYF
>TRBJ2-7|TRBV7-2
CASSRTATYEQYF
>TRBJ1-3|TRBV27
CASSRQGSGNTIYF
>TRBJ1-1|TRBV28
CASSSRRAWGAFF
>TRBJ2-1|TRBV15
CATSSQDKLGNEQFF
>TRBJ2-1|TRBV5-1
CASSRDPGGDEQFF
>TRBJ2-5|TRBV7-2
CASSLDLGETQYF
>TRBJ1-6|TRBV7-2
CASSSTAFPNNSPLHF
>TRBJ2-2|TRBV30
CAWSRWRSGGELFF
>TRBJ2-5|TRBV12-5
CASGLAGLAVAYF
>TRBJ2-7|TRBV5-1
CASMAGEAYEQYF
>TRBJ1-4|TRBV18
CASSQGETNEKLFF
>TRBJ2-7|TRBV5-1
CASSLRQGAGYEQYF
>TRBJ2-2|TRBV5-5
CASSWAQGGVTGELFF
>TRBJ1-6|TRBV29-1
CSVGQGVGSPLHF
>TRBJ1-2|TRBV30
CAWSVRGQGGVGYTF
>TRBJ2-3|TRBV2
CASRPWGSSTDTQYF
>TRBJ2-7|TRBV2
CASSGGTLSSYEQYF
>TRBJ2-5|TRBV6-6
CASSPGWGRETGTQYF
>TRBJ1-4|TRBV5-1
CASSMGQGGEKLFF
>TRBJ2-1|TRBV7-9
CASSLLTGVGNEQFF
>TRBJ2-5|TRBV6-1
CASSLSGVALETQYF
>TRBJ1-5|TRBV7-2
CASSLVSTEGQPQHF
>TRBJ2-1|TRBV7-6
CASSFPITGTASYNEQFF
>TRBJ1-5|TRBV28
CASTKSVWSGGQPQHF